What follows describes a single T cell receptor beta chain. Its specificity is not known. The record originates from a study of T cell clonotyping in hematopoietic cell transplantation. Overall study findings and caveats: CD4 and CD8 repertoire contributions could not be separated without sorting. Pathologically expanded recipient clonotypes increased progressively from day 30 to day 180 as diversity fell. At the given depth, recipient repertoires were over 97% de novo clonotypes. Graft donor and pretransplant recipient Inverse Simpson Index values predicted broader posttransplant TCR diversity.

The data were produced by immunoSEQ multiplex PCR, yet TCRdb's version contains in-frame clones alone and is incomplete. This sample has over 8,500 clones, with about three quarters found just once. The CDR3 covers 13 residues. Trimming stripped 4 bases from V and 2 bases from J, with 8 bases between. The germline V gene encodes CDR1 LGHNA and CDR2 YSLEER. The receptor was derived from a female patient in her fifties who had an allogeneic stem cell transplant from a related donor, so the T cells may come from the graft donor. Some clones in this sample may be carry-over from other donors' samples. The specimen comprised peripheral blood mononuclear cells, sampled 180 days after allogeneic stem cell transplant. V and J are TRBV4-3 and TRBJ1-1; D is unresolved. Written as DNA, the CDR3 is TGCGCCAGCAGCCTTCGGTCCAACACTGAAGCTTTCTTT. It is translated as CASSLRSNTEAFF.